This passage covers 25 T cell receptor beta chains from one sample sequenced in a study of T cell repertoires in cytomegalovirus infection. Their antigen targets remain unknown. TCRdb re-called the reads through MiXCR, storing one row per CDR3 protein. The top ten hold more than 13% of the sample, which has 900,000 to 950,000 distinct CDR3 sequences, around 32% seen once. Sequences were derived from cultured CD8+ T cells from PBMCs, sampled from culture after CMV antigen stimulation. These receptors came from a human donor in good health (CMV status not recorded). Some clones in this sample may be carry-over from other donors' samples.

There are a few counts of this clonotype. The chain combines TRBV4-1 with TRBJ2-6, with D unresolved. V was clipped by 6 bases and J by 0 bases, with 9 bases between them. The CDR3 consists of 15 residues. The germline gives CDR1 MGHRA, CDR2 YSYEKL. In nucleotides, the CDR3 is TGCGCCAGCAGTTTACTCGTCTCTGGGGCCAACGTCCTGACTTTC. It translates to CASSLLVSGANVLTF.

J is TRBJ2-6 and V is TRBV27; no reliable D call. V was clipped by 2 bases and J by 2 bases, with 7 bases between them. CDR3 length: 15 amino acids. Germline CDR1 MNHEY, CDR2 SMNVEV (reference sequence). CDR3 nucleotide sequence: TGTGCCAGCAGTTTAATAGGTACTGGGGCCAACGTCCTGACTTTC. Residues: CASSLIGTGANVLTF.

This chain links TRBV9 with TRBJ1-1, with D tentatively TRBD1 (6 bases). Germline assignment: CDR1 SGDLS and CDR2 YYNGEE. CDR3 size: 16 residues. Trimming took 2 bases from V and 5 from J, leaving 19 bases between them. This CDR3 is CASSVNPEGGGTEAFF. CDR3 nucleotides: TGTGCCAGCAGCGTCAATCCCGAGGGGGGGGGTACTGAAGCTTTCTTT.

This clonotype was detected once. A much larger clonotype is one base distant, so this may be a read error. The CDR3 nucleotides read TGTGCCAGCAGGTCCAGCGGGGGGGAGGTTGAGACCCAGTACTTC. Its protein product is CASRSSGGEVETQYF. V usage is TRBV7-2 and J usage is TRBJ2-5; 10 bases line up with TRBD2. This CDR3 region has 15 residues. Losses at the gene ends were 6 bases for V and 5 bases for J; bases not matched to a gene: 9. Germline V gives CDR1 SGHTA, CDR2 FQGNSA.

The chain joins TRBV11-1 to TRBJ1-4, with D perhaps TRBD1 (5 bases). Germline CDR1 is SGHAT and CDR2 is FQDESV (reference sequence). The CDR3 loop spans 15 amino acids. Trimming stripped 6 bases from V and 6 bases from J, with 17 bases between. The CDR3 region is CASSFSGTDYEKLFF. The CDR3 DNA follows: TGTGCCAGCAGTTTCTCCGGGACGGACTATGAAAAACTGTTTTTT. Variable domain in full (rest from reference TRBV11-1 and TRBJ1-4): EAEVAQSPRYKITEKSQAVAFWCDPISGHATLYWYRQILGQGPELLVQFQDESVVDDSQLPKDRFSAERLKGVDSTLKIQPAELGDSAMYLCASSFSGTDYEKLFFGSGTQLSVL.

This clonotype was detected many times. The gene calls are TRBV4-1 and TRBJ2-1, with 12 bases matching TRBD2. The germline V gene has CDR1 MGHRA and CDR2 YSYEKL. V shed 3 bases and J 7 bases; nucleotides not matched to a gene: 10. The CDR3 has 17 amino acids. For the CDR3, the DNA is TGCGCCAGCAGCCAGACTTCCGGGACTAGCGGGTGGAATGAGCAGTTCTTC. Its protein is CASSQTSGTSGWNEQFF.

As regards this clonotype: Germline is not matched at one junction end, which may reflect a read error. This chain uses TRBV4-1 with TRBJ2-1; TRBD1 or TRBD2 may be the D gene (5 bases each). CDR1 MGHRA and CDR2 YSYEKL come from the germline V gene. CDR3 length equals 12 residues. CDR3 DNA: TGCGCCAGCAGCCAGTCCGGGACCGTCCCTGTCTTC. As protein: CASSQSGTVPVF.

The table lists this clonotype with a few counts. V gene TRBV9 combines with J gene TRBJ1-4; D not resolved. Germline CDR1 and CDR2: SGDLS and YYNGEE. This CDR3 spans 15 amino acids. Trimming took 0 bases from V and 8 from J, leaving 14 bases between them. Here the CDR3 reads CASSVGGEAREKLFF. The CDR3 DNA sequence: TGTGCCAGCAGCGTAGGAGGAGAGGCTCGGGAAAAACTGTTTTTT.

J is TRBJ2-3 and V is TRBV15; D tentatively reads TRBD1 or TRBD2 (6 bases each). The CDR3 spans 15 residues. Germline CDR1 LNHNV, CDR2 YYDKDF (reference sequence). Trimming left V 5 bases short and J 2 bases short, with 14 bases between. As DNA, the CDR3 is TGTGCCACCAGCGGGGGGTTGGGGGCCACAGATACGCAGTATTTT. This gives the protein CATSGGLGATDTQYF.

The chain carries TRBV12-3 or TRBV12-4 and TRBJ2-1; D uncertain. The CDR3 has 11 amino acids. V was shortened by 10 bases and J by 5 bases, with 9 bases between the two germline ends. Here the CDR3 reads CANSPDNEQFF. DNA of the CDR3: TGTGCCAACAGCCCCGACAATGAGCAGTTCTTC.

The rearrangement links TRBV14 to TRBJ2-2; D is unresolved. The germline gives CDR1 SGHDN, CDR2 FVKESK. Trimming cost V 4 bases and J 2 bases, with 5 bases left between them. This CDR3 is built from 13 residues. CDR3 nucleotide sequence: TGTGCCAGCAGCCCCTACAACACCGGGGAGCTGTTTTTT. This gives the protein CASSPYNTGELFF.

This clonotype was detected only a few times. V usage is TRBV7-2 and J usage is TRBJ2-7; D call uncertain. CDR3 length: 13 residues. CDR1 SGHTA and CDR2 FQGNSA come from the germline V gene. Trimming stripped 0 bases from V and 5 bases from J, with 8 bases between. CDR3 nucleotides: TGTGCCAGCAGCTTAGCGTCGTACCACGAGCAGTACTTC. It yields the protein CASSLASYHEQYF.

This clonotype came up a few times. The genes are TRBV19 and TRBJ2-1, with 8 bases that match TRBD2. V lost 7 bases to trimming and J lost 3 bases; unmatched junction nucleotides: 8. Germline lookup yields CDR1 LNHDA and CDR2 SQIVND (reference sequence). The CDR3 extends over 15 amino acids. CDR3 sequence (DNA): TGTGCCAGTACCCCGGGACTAGGTCTCTACAATGAGCAGTTCTTC. Translated, it gives CASTPGLGLYNEQFF.

The chain is built from TRBV4-3 and TRBJ2-3, with 7 nucleotides matching TRBD2. The ends lost 1 base at V and 7 bases at J; junction bases unmatched: 14. The CDR3 extends over 17 amino acids. CDR1 is LGHNA and CDR2 is YSLEER in the germline V gene. CDR3 in amino acids: CASSQGSGKPPGNTQYF. The CDR3 DNA reads TGCGCCAGCAGCCAAGGAAGCGGGAAGCCCCCGGGAAATACGCAGTATTTT.

This clonotype was seen a single time. The genes are TRBV2 and TRBJ1-1, with D unresolved. Germline V gene lookup returns CDR1 SNHLY and CDR2 FYNNEI. The germline V and J ends were trimmed by 8 bases and 6 bases, with 13 bases remaining between them. This CDR3 is built from 12 residues. The CDR3: CASWRSGPEAFF. The CDR3 DNA reads as TGTGCCAGCTGGAGGTCCGGGCCTGAAGCTTTCTTT.

V gene TRBV20-1 combines with J gene TRBJ1-2; 7 bases align to TRBD1. Germline lookup yields CDR1 DFQATT and CDR2 SNEGSKA (reference sequence). Trimming cost V 6 bases and J 8 bases; bases outside gene matches: 9. The CDR3 loop spans 12 amino acids. The CDR3 sequence is CSAPTGWGGYTF. The CDR3, as DNA: TGCAGTGCCCCGACAGGGTGGGGCGGCTACACCTTC.

This clonotype was picked up many times. J is TRBJ2-3 and V is TRBV6-1; 11 positions match TRBD2. V lost 0 bases to trimming and J lost 2 bases; unmatched junction nucleotides: 1. The CDR3 has 16 amino acids. Germline V gene data show CDR1 as MNHNS and CDR2 as SASEGT. The CDR3 DNA reads TGTGCCAGCAGTGAAGCTAGCGGGGGGGCCACAGATACGCAGTATTTT. This encodes CASSEASGGATDTQYF.

This clonotype was seen a few times. The gene calls are TRBV6-6 and TRBJ2-7; 7 positions agree with TRBD1. This CDR3 is built from 14 residues. CDR1 MNHNY and CDR2 SVGAGI come from the germline V gene (reference sequence). Germline trimming cut 2 bases from V and 6 bases from J; bases unmatched to any gene: 7. CDR3 in amino acids: CASSYKGDRVEQYV. The CDR3 DNA reads as TGTGCCAGCAGTTACAAGGGCGACAGGGTCGAGCAGTACGTC.

Comment on this clonotype: Given a much more abundant clone one base away, this may be a read error. The rearrangement links TRBV7-6 to TRBJ2-3; the D gene is possibly TRBD2 (5 bases). The CDR3 has 15 amino acids. Germline CDR1 SGHVS, CDR2 FNYEAQ. Trimming removed 3 bases at V and 0 bases at J, with 10 bases between. In DNA form, the CDR3 reads TGTGCCAGCAGCTTTCGGCGGACTAGCACAGATACGCAGTATTTT. Amino acids: CASSFRRTSTDTQYF.

This clonotype was recorded a few times. V and J are TRBV7-6 and TRBJ1-2; D gene unclear. V was cut by 3 bases and J by 7 bases, with 9 bases left in between. The CDR3 runs to 12 residues. Germline V gene sequence: CDR1 SGHVS, CDR2 FNYEAQ. CDR3 sequence: CASSFGLGGYTF. DNA for the CDR3: TGTGCCAGCAGCTTCGGGTTGGGTGGCTACACCTTC. Variable domain in full (rest from reference TRBV7-6 and TRBJ1-2): GAGVSQSPRYKVTKRGQDVALRCDPISGHVSLYWYRQALGQGPEFLTYFNYEAQQDKSGLPNDRFSAERPEGSISTLTIQRTEQRDSAMYRCASSFGLGGYTFGSGTRLTVV.

V gene TRBV12-3 or TRBV12-4 combines with J gene TRBJ1-3; D gene ambiguous. Trimming took 4 bases from V and 10 from J, leaving 8 bases between them. The CDR3 length is 11 residues. The CDR3 here is CASSSERTIYF. CDR3 DNA sequence: TGTGCCAGCAGTTCGGAGAGGACCATATATTTT.

The rearrangement links TRBV18 to TRBJ2-3; no firm D call. The CDR3 has 12 residues. V was shortened by 2 bases and J by 3 bases, with 3 bases between the two germline ends. Germline V gene sequence: CDR1 KGHSH, CDR2 LQKENI. This CDR3 is CASSPETDTQYF. The DNA for the CDR3 is TGTGCCAGCTCACCAGAGACAGATACGCAGTATTTT.

This chain uses TRBV6-5 with TRBJ2-3; TRBD1 matches 8 bases. The CDR3 runs 18 residues. Germline CDR1 MNHEY, CDR2 SVGAGI. The V and J ends lost 6 bases and 0 bases, in that order; junction bases with no gene match: 14. CDR3 region: CASSFLGQGPHSTDTQYF. The CDR3 nucleotides read TGTGCCAGCAGCTTCCTCGGACAGGGTCCCCATAGCACAGATACGCAGTATTTT.

This clonotype turned up a few times. The chain uses TRBV12-5 and TRBJ1-1; D gene uncertain. The CDR3 is made up of 12 amino acids. CDR1 is LGHNT and CDR2 is FRNRAP in the germline V gene. The V end lost 1 base, the J end lost 6 bases, and 6 bases lay between the germline ends. The CDR3 loop reads CASGLGASEAFF. The CDR3 DNA reads TGTGCTAGTGGTTTGGGGGCGTCTGAAGCTTTCTTT.

The CDR3 sequence is CASSYGGTGEETDEAFF. CDR3 sequence (DNA): TGTGCCAGCAGTTACGGCGGGACAGGGGAGGAAACGGATGAAGCTTTCTTT. The rearrangement joins TRBV6-2 or TRBV6-3 to TRBJ1-1; TRBD1 matches 10 bases. The CDR3 loop spans 17 amino acids. CDR1 and CDR2 (germline): MNHEY, SVGEGT. The junction had 13 bases not matched to a gene; V was cut back by 2 bases and J by 7 bases.